This TCR beta chain originates from a study of tumor and adjacent non-tumor tissue in lung cancer. Study conclusions and caveats: Significantly higher TCR diversity was found in tumor than normal lung. In normal lung, the top 100 clones were significantly more dominant than in tumor.

Three rounds of nested PCR, following a modified ARM-PCR protocol, produced the TCRbeta library. TCRdb called the multiplex PCR reads again in MiXCR, with one record for every CDR3 protein. The sample lists 100,000 or so distinct CDR3 sequences, roughly 78% occurring once. No cell sorting was done before RNA was extracted from the tissue. The normal lung tissue was taken more than 3 cm from the tumor edge. Newly diagnosed lung cancer patients had thoracic surgery in China, August–late 2014, without prior chemotherapy. The CDR3 covers 18 residues. The V gene's germline CDR1 is MNHNS and CDR2 SASEGT. Points on this clonotype: Its target is not known. An end of the junction does not agree with germline; a read error may underlie this.

Source material: distant non-tumor lung tissue. The chain is built from TRBV6-1 and TRBJ2-3; TRBD2 might be the D (6 bases). The receptor was isolated from a man aged 55 to 70 with small cell lung cancer. CDR3 sequence (DNA): TGTGTCAGCAACTCCCTAGGGACGGGACTCTTGGGCTCGGAGCAGCAGTATTTT. It yields the protein CVSNSLGTGLLGSEQQYF.